Listed below are T cell receptor beta chains from one sample, sequenced in a study of a mutant IDH1 vaccine in newly diagnosed glioma. Assay: immunoSEQ multiplex PCR; the TCRdb copy retains only in-frame clones and omits some. The data hold approximately 100,000 clones, with roughly 90% observed a single time. The sample was PBMCs, taken from a glioma patient treated with radiotherapy, temozolomide or both. Source of these receptors: a woman aged 45-65 years with glioma. Each CDR3 is given with its conserved first and last residue. A D gene is named only where the DNA matches it firmly. Clone size, where shown, is once, few, many, or a class for clones that have expanded.

V: TRBV18; length: 15; D: NA; size: once; J: TRBJ1-2; DNA: TGTGCCAGCTCACCTGAGGGGGGGCGCGCCTATGGCTACACCTTC; CDR3: CASSPEGGRAYGYTF
V: TRBV10-3; length: 14; D: TRBD1; size: NA; J: TRBJ1-1; DNA: TGTGCCATTCGGGACAGGGGAAGGGACACTGAAGCTTTCTTT; CDR3: CAIRDRGRDTEAFF
V: TRBV30; length: 16; D: TRBD2; size: NA; J: TRBJ2-2; DNA: TGTGCCTGGACGGGACTAGCGGGAAGCCACACCGGGGAGCTGTTTTTT; CDR3: CAWTGLAGSHTGELFF
V: TRBV20-1; length: 11; D: NA; size: NA; J: TRBJ2-5; DNA: TGCAGCGCTTCAAACAGAGAGACCCAGTACTTC; CDR3: CSASNRETQYF
V: TRBV28; length: 15; D: NA; size: NA; J: TRBJ2-7; DNA: TGTGCCAGCAGTACCCCAGGTAGAGGAATCTACGAGCAGTACTTC; CDR3: CASSTPGRGIYEQYF
V: TRBV7-3; length: 13; D: NA; size: NA; J: TRBJ2-2; DNA: TGTGCCAGCAGCCCTATGCGAGAGGGGGAGCTGTTTTTT; CDR3: CASSPMREGELFF
V: TRBV28; length: 16; D: NA; size: NA; J: TRBJ1-4; DNA: TGTGCCAGCAGTCCCCGCGTAGGGGGGGATAATGAAAAACTGTTTTTT; CDR3: CASSPRVGGDNEKLFF
V: TRBV15; length: 13; D: NA; size: NA; J: TRBJ2-5; DNA: TGTGCCACCAGCAGAGCTCAGAGGGAGACCCAGTACTTC; CDR3: CATSRAQRETQYF
V: TRBV18; length: 16; D: NA; size: NA; J: TRBJ2-1; DNA: TGTGCCAGCTCACCACTTGACTCCAGCTCCTACAATGAGCAGTTCTTC; CDR3: CASSPLDSSSYNEQFF
V: TRBV6-1; length: 14; D: TRBD1; size: once; J: TRBJ2-7; DNA: TGTGCCAGCAAGGTCGGGACAGGATCCTACGAGCAGTACTTC; CDR3: CASKVGTGSYEQYF
V: TRBV29-1; length: 10; D: NA; size: NA; J: TRBJ1-2; DNA: TGCAGCGTCTCCGACTATGGCTACACCTTC; CDR3: CSVSDYGYTF
V: TRBV7-9; length: 18; D: TRBD1; size: NA; J: TRBJ2-7; DNA: TGTGCCAGCAGGTCCGGAGGGGACAGGGAGGGAATGGCCTACGAGCAGTACTTC; CDR3: CASRSGGDREGMAYEQYF
V: TRBV6-4; length: 14; D: TRBD1; size: NA; J: TRBJ1-2; DNA: TGTGCCAGCAGTGGAAGGGGGCGGAACTATGGCTACACCTTC; CDR3: CASSGRGRNYGYTF
V: TRBV29-1; length: 13; D: NA; size: few; J: TRBJ1-1; DNA: TGCAGCGTTGAATTACACTTGAACACTGAAGCTTTCTTT; CDR3: CSVELHLNTEAFF
V: TRBV28; length: 13; D: TRBD1; size: NA; J: TRBJ1-2; DNA: TGTGCCTCTAAAGGGACAGGATCAGATGGCTACACCTTC; CDR3: CASKGTGSDGYTF
V: TRBV11-1; length: 15; D: TRBD1; size: once; J: TRBJ1-5; DNA: TGTGCCAGCAGCATGGGACAGGGGGCGAGTCAGCCCCAGCATTTT; CDR3: CASSMGQGASQPQHF
V: TRBV6-1; length: 13; D: NA; size: NA; J: TRBJ2-1; DNA: TGTGCCAGCAGGAGGTGGATTTACAATGAGCAGTTCTTC; CDR3: CASRRWIYNEQFF
V: TRBV29-1; length: 16; D: NA; size: NA; J: TRBJ2-1; DNA: TGCAGCGTTGAAATAACTAGCTGGGGAGTCCGCAATGAGCAGTTCTTC; CDR3: CSVEITSWGVRNEQFF
V: TRBV7-2; length: 15; D: TRBD1; size: NA; J: TRBJ1-2; DNA: TGTGCCAGCAGCTTAGGCGGGACAGCAAACTATGGCTACACCTTC; CDR3: CASSLGGTANYGYTF
V: TRBV30; length: 14; D: TRBD2; size: NA; J: TRBJ2-3; DNA: TGTGCCTGGAGTAGCGGGAGAGGGTTAGATACGCAGTATTTT; CDR3: CAWSSGRGLDTQYF
V: TRBV25-1; length: 14; D: NA; size: NA; J: TRBJ1-1; DNA: TGTGCCAGCAGTGCTCAGGGGTCTTCGGCTGAAGCTTTCTTT; CDR3: CASSAQGSSAEAFF
V: TRBV29-1; length: 12; D: NA; size: NA; J: TRBJ1-2; DNA: TGCAGCGCCAAGGGGGGGTCGGAGGGCTACACCTTC; CDR3: CSAKGGSEGYTF
V: TRBV6-4; length: 17; D: NA; size: NA; J: TRBJ2-3; DNA: TGTGCCAGCAGTGACTCGAAGGACCAGGGCGGGGTGGATACGCAGTATTTT; CDR3: CASSDSKDQGGVDTQYF
V: TRBV29-1; length: 15; D: TRBD2; size: NA; J: TRBJ2-3; DNA: TGCAGCTTCCCGGGAAGCGGGAGGACCACAGATACGCAGTATTTT; CDR3: CSFPGSGRTTDTQYF
V: TRBV19; length: 15; D: NA; size: NA; J: TRBJ1-4; DNA: TGTGCCAGTAGCCGCAGGGCAGCCCGGGGTGAAAAACTGTTTTTT; CDR3: CASSRRAARGEKLFF
V: TRBV5-1; length: 14; D: NA; size: once; J: TRBJ2-2; DNA: TGCGCCAGCAGCTTGGTGGGGGAAACCGGGGAGCTGTTTTTT; CDR3: CASSLVGETGELFF
V: TRBV5-1; length: 15; D: TRBD2; size: NA; J: TRBJ2-1; DNA: TGCGCCAGCAGCTCAAATAGCGGGAGGGCCAATGAGCAGTTCTTC; CDR3: CASSSNSGRANEQFF
V: TRBV9; length: 14; D: NA; size: NA; J: TRBJ2-7; DNA: TGTGCCAGCAGCGTAGGTGACAGGTCCTACGAGCAGTACTTC; CDR3: CASSVGDRSYEQYF
V: TRBV7-3; length: 16; D: TRBD2; size: NA; J: TRBJ2-3; DNA: TGTGCCAGCAGCGAGGGACTAGCGGGAGGGACAGATACGCAGTATTTT; CDR3: CASSEGLAGGTDTQYF
V: TRBV11-3; length: 12; D: TRBD2; size: NA; J: TRBJ2-1; DNA: TGTGCCAGCAGCAAGCGGGGCTATGAGCAGTTCTTC; CDR3: CASSKRGYEQFF
V: TRBV18; length: 14; D: NA; size: once; J: TRBJ2-1; DNA: TGTGCCAGCTCACCTCCTGGACAGCTAGTAGAGCAGTTCTTC; CDR3: CASSPPGQLVEQFF
V: TRBV9; length: 18; D: TRBD2; size: NA; J: TRBJ2-1; DNA: TGTGCCAGCAGCTCTGGACTAGCGGGAGAGGTTGACCACAATGAGCAGTTCTTC; CDR3: CASSSGLAGEVDHNEQFF
V: TRBV10-2; length: 14; D: NA; size: once; J: TRBJ1-4; DNA: TGCGCCAGCAGTGAGTCGAATGCAAATGAAAAACTGTTTTTT; CDR3: CASSESNANEKLFF
V: TRBV29-1; length: 14; D: TRBD1; size: NA; J: TRBJ1-2; DNA: TGCAGCGTCAGTCAGGGGGCGGGGAACTATGGCTACACCTTC; CDR3: CSVSQGAGNYGYTF
V: TRBV30; length: 12; D: TRBD1; size: NA; J: TRBJ1-6; DNA: TGTGCCTGGAGGGACAGGGGTTCACCCCTCCACTTT; CDR3: CAWRDRGSPLHF
V: TRBV6-5; length: 14; D: NA; size: NA; J: TRBJ2-7; DNA: TGTGCCAGCAGTTACGTCCCAGGGACCTACGAGCAGTACTTC; CDR3: CASSYVPGTYEQYF
V: TRBV7-9; length: 10; D: NA; size: NA; J: TRBJ2-3; DNA: TGTGCCAGGGGGGCAGATACGCAGTATTTT; CDR3: CARGADTQYF
V: TRBV28; length: 12; D: NA; size: NA; J: TRBJ2-1; DNA: TGTGCCAGCAGCTCCACGTCGAATGAGCAGTTCTTC; CDR3: CASSSTSNEQFF
V: TRBV29-1; length: 14; D: TRBD2; size: NA; J: TRBJ2-7; DNA: TGCAGCGTGTCGAGCGGGAGGGCCTCTTACGAGCAGTACTTC; CDR3: CSVSSGRASYEQYF
V: TRBV5-4; length: 15; D: NA; size: NA; J: TRBJ2-5; DNA: TGTGCCAGCAGCTTGGAGTTTGGGGCCCAAGAGACCCAGTACTTC; CDR3: CASSLEFGAQETQYF
V: TRBV6-5; length: 15; D: TRBD1; size: NA; J: TRBJ1-1; DNA: TGTGCCAGCAGTTACTCGACAGGGTTGAACACTGAAGCTTTCTTT; CDR3: CASSYSTGLNTEAFF
V: TRBV7-3; length: 15; D: NA; size: NA; J: TRBJ2-2; DNA: TGTGCCAGCAGCTTAGGGGGAGCGAACACCGGGGAGCTGTTTTTT; CDR3: CASSLGGANTGELFF
V: TRBV14; length: 14; D: NA; size: NA; J: TRBJ2-5; DNA: TGTGCCAGCAGCCACTATACTGGGGTAGAGACCCAGTACTTC; CDR3: CASSHYTGVETQYF
V: TRBV19; length: 17; D: TRBD2; size: NA; J: TRBJ2-7; DNA: TGTGCCAGTAGACGGACTAGCGGGAGACCTTTCCCGGGCGAGCAGTACTTC; CDR3: CASRRTSGRPFPGEQYF
V: TRBV10-2; length: 15; D: TRBD1; size: once; J: TRBJ1-1; DNA: TGCGCCAGCAGCCGATCCCCGGACAGGGACACTGAAGCTTTCTTT; CDR3: CASSRSPDRDTEAFF
V: TRBV5-1; length: 14; D: NA; size: NA; J: TRBJ1-4; DNA: TGCGCCAGCAGCTTGGGCGGGTGGGATGAAAAACTGTTTTTT; CDR3: CASSLGGWDEKLFF
V: TRBV9; length: 14; D: NA; size: NA; J: TRBJ2-5; DNA: TGTGCCAGCAGCGTAGGACTGGGGCAGGAGACCCAGTACTTC; CDR3: CASSVGLGQETQYF
V: TRBV18; length: 14; D: NA; size: NA; J: TRBJ1-5; DNA: TGTGCCAGCTCACCAGGATCAGGGCATCAGCCCCAGCATTTT; CDR3: CASSPGSGHQPQHF
V: TRBV27; length: 15; D: NA; size: NA; J: TRBJ2-2; DNA: TGTGCCAGCAGTTTAGCGAGGATTAACACCGGGGAGCTGTTTTTT; CDR3: CASSLARINTGELFF
V: TRBV19; length: 18; D: TRBD2; size: once; J: TRBJ2-2; DNA: TGTGCCAGTAGTACCGGGACTAGCGGGAGGGTCCGACCCGGGGAGCTGTTTTTT; CDR3: CASSTGTSGRVRPGELFF
V: TRBV7-9; length: 14; D: TRBD1; size: NA; J: TRBJ2-5; DNA: TGTGCCAGCAGCCCCGGACAGGGTGCGGAGACCCAGTACTTC; CDR3: CASSPGQGAETQYF
V: TRBV19; length: 15; D: TRBD1; size: NA; J: TRBJ1-1; DNA: TGTGCCAGTAGTATGACCAGGGGGCAATTGACTGAAGCTTTCTTT; CDR3: CASSMTRGQLTEAFF